Ten or more counts support the clone carrying this T cell receptor beta chain. Its antigen is unidentified. PBMCs were derived from more than 8 ml fresh peripheral blood. This CDR3 comprises 17 residues. The germline V gene has CDR1 SGHRS and CDR2 YFSETQ. Trimming at V came to 0 bases and at J to 1 base, leaving 6 bases not matched to a gene. Amplified TCR beta CDR3 regions derived from RNA transcripts. HTBI primers were employed in a first-round RT-PCR of the TCR CDR3. TCRdb passed the multiplex PCR reads through MiXCR, listing each CDR3 protein once. The table records 350,000 or so distinct CDR3 sequences, 21% of them present only once. The data were taken from a study of T cells in Graves' hyperthyroidism and ophthalmopathy. Study-wide points: Ophthalmopathy was identified by the model a median approximately six months ahead of onset. Among thyroid clonotypes expanded above 0.001, most also appeared in blood.

The sequence came from a woman between 50 and 59 years old with Graves' hyperthyroidism. Specimen: blood. The genes are TRBV5-1 and TRBJ2-3, with 9 bases lining up with TRBD2. In DNA, the CDR3 is TGCGCCAGCAGCTTGGAAGGGACTAGCTATGGCACAGATACGCAGTATTTT. Residues: CASSLEGTSYGTDTQYF.